A single sample gave rise to the 6 T cell receptor beta chains below, sequenced in a study of vaccination effects on CD4 cells after COVID-19. These TCRs are of unknown antigen specificity. Measured with immunoSEQ multiplex PCR; TCRdb has only the in-frame clones, and not every one. The sample consists of 71,000 or so clones, 65% to 85% of them appearing once. The ViraFEST assay expanded antigen-specific CD4+ T cells with viral peptide pools before sequencing. The culture ran for around ten days before CD4+ T cells were isolated. No vaccinee had earlier SARS-CoV-2 infection, and nucleocapsid antibodies were negative. The specimen comprised CD4+ T cells from PBMCs cultured with HCoV-OC43 spike peptides, sampled before COVID-19 vaccination. The sample's subset: HCoV-OC43 spike overlapping peptide pool stimulation. These receptors were taken from a human donor who received a COVID-19 vaccine.

The V call is TRBV4-1, the J call TRBJ1-5; tentatively, D is TRBD1 (6 bases). The germline gives CDR1 MGHRA, CDR2 YSYEKL. The CDR3 spans 16 residues. The V gene lost 1 base and the J gene lost 5 bases, with 15 bases spanning the gap. This CDR3 is CASSQVTGRLDQPQHF. The CDR3 nucleotides read TGCGCCAGCAGCCAAGTTACAGGGAGACTAGATCAGCCCCAGCATTTT.

The chain couples TRBV5-1 to TRBJ2-5; 9 nucleotides line up with TRBD2. The CDR3 has 15 amino acids. Germline V CDR1 and CDR2: SGHRS, YFSETQ. Unmatched junction bases numbered 3, after V lost 0 bases and J lost 3 bases. The CDR3 nucleotides read TGCGCCAGCAGCTTGGAGCTAGCGGGGAAAGAGACCCAGTACTTC. Translation gives CASSLELAGKETQYF. Filled out from reference TRBV5-1 and TRBJ2-5, the complete variable domain reads KAGVTQTPRYLIKTRGQQVTLSCSPISGHRSVSWYQQTPGQGLQFLFEYFSETQRNKGNFPGRFSGRQFSNSRSEMNVSTLELGDSALYLCASSLELAGKETQYFGPGTRLLVL.

This clone was recorded once. The chain combines TRBV12-3 or TRBV12-4 with TRBJ1-2; D remains ambiguous. V lost 2 bases, J lost 4 bases, and 5 bases lay in between. The CDR3 sequence is 12 residues long. The CDR3 is CASSLWPYGYTF. CDR3 in DNA: TGTGCCAGCAGTTTATGGCCCTATGGCTACACCTTC.

The chain joins TRBV24-1 to TRBJ2-3; 9 bases match TRBD1. The ends lost 9 bases at V and 2 bases at J; junction bases unmatched: 8. This CDR3 spans 15 amino acids. Germline V gene sequence: CDR1 KGHDR, CDR2 SFDVKD. The CDR3 region is CATGDRVLPTDTQYF. The DNA of the CDR3 is TGTGCCACCGGGGACAGGGTTTTGCCCACAGATACGCAGTATTTT.

The chain recombines TRBV21-1 with TRBJ2-7. TRBV21-1 is noted as a pseudogene. This CDR3 is 15 amino acids long. CDR3 sequence (DNA): TGTGCCAGCAGCAAAGTGGATCAACCCCAATACGAGCAGTACGTC. Protein product: CASSKVDQPQYEQYV.

The chain uses TRBV6-2 or TRBV6-3 and TRBJ2-4, with D unclear. The germline gives CDR1 MNHEY, CDR2 SVGEGT. Trimming removed 2 bases at V and 5 bases at J, with 16 bases between. This CDR3 comprises 16 residues. In DNA form, the CDR3 reads TGTGCCAGCAGTTACAGGGTCCCGGGTGACCAAAACATTCAGTACTTC. Its protein product is CASSYRVPGDQNIQYF.